Listed here is a single T cell receptor beta chain. As yet, its antigen is unknown. Trimming removed 3 bases at V and 8 bases at J, with 11 bases between. The germline V gene has CDR1 MNHNY and CDR2 SVGAGI (reference sequence). This CDR3 spans 14 amino acids. The data are from a study of cytomegalovirus exposure and HLA in healthy donors. Points from the study as a whole: Follow-up analysis later connected one missense variant in DCLRE1C with trimming of TCR beta V- and J-genes. A few V segments could not be told apart, such as TRBV6-2 and TRBV6-3, and were left out. Sequencing depth roughly uniform across donors was assumed in presence/absence analyses.

Vbeta (60) and Jbeta (13) primers were used in the PCR. Repertoires were generated with immunoSEQ multiplex PCR, while TCRdb's copy carries only in-frame clones and drops some. The sample's table shows more than 45,000 clones. V and J are TRBV6-6 and TRBJ1-6; D gene uncertain. The clonotype was recovered from a male donor in good health and CMV-seronegative. Material for sequencing was PBMCs. The CDR3 DNA sequence: TGTGCCAGCAGTTATTGGACTTCTGATTCACCCCTCCACTTT. This encodes CASSYWTSDSPLHF.